This TCR beta chain is drawn from a study of Ad26.COV2.S vaccination and SARS-CoV-2 variants. Study summary: Donor got 5x10^10 or 1x10^11 viral particles of Ad26.COV2.S. Overall study results and limits: Recipients of either vaccine or placebo displayed similar breadth of non-spike TCRs. Higher spike-specific TCR breadth was found in vaccine recipients than in placebo recipients.

V was cut by 1 base and J by 9 bases, with 10 bases left in between. The germline CDR1 and CDR2 sequences are LGHNT and FRNRAP. The length of the CDR3 is 13 residues. Sequenced by immunoSEQ multiplex PCR; TCRdb stores in-frame clones only, minus some. The sample carries hundreds of thousands of clones, about 93% recorded once. This clone showed up just once. The antigen is unknown. The treatment is: about 20 received Ad26.COV2.S at low or high dose, single or two shots; five or six received placebo; per-sample allocation not given. Day 63 after the first injection of vaccine or placebo was the sampling time.

This chain joins TRBV12-5 and TRBJ2-1; a weak D match, TRBD2 (6 bases). This sequence originates from a person between 18 and 65 years old who received the Ad26.COV2.S COVID-19 vaccine or a placebo. The material was peripheral blood, obtained in a trial of Ad26.COV2.S vaccine versus placebo. The CDR3, as DNA: TGTGCTAGTGGTTTGGGGTGGGGGGTTGAGCAGTTCTTC. Protein sequence: CASGLGWGVEQFF.